These T cell receptor beta chains were read from a single sample in a study of blood T cells in healthy people across ages. Each CDR3 protein gets one entry after TCRdb re-called the 5' RACE reads with MiXCR. The sample contains over a million distinct CDR3 sequences, approximately 59% of which appear only once. Sample: blood. These receptors were collected from a man aged 18 to 30 in good health. Each CDR3 is given with its conserved first and last residue. The order of the fields is D gene, J gene, clone size, V gene, CDR3 protein, CDR3 DNA. A D gene is named only where the DNA matches it firmly. Size is stated for part of the rows, as once, few or many counts, or as a class when the clone is expanded.

>-|TRBJ2-7|-|TRBV4-1
CASSQDPGETYEQYF
TGCGCCAGCAGCCAAGACCCAGGGGAAACTTACGAGCAGTACTTC
>TRBD2|TRBJ2-7|once|TRBV25-1
CASSEYGLAGPSYEQYF
TGTGCCAGCAGTGAATATGGGCTAGCGGGACCCTCCTACGAGCAGTACTTC
>-|TRBJ1-1|-|TRBV29-1
CSVEVLVVGAFF
TGCAGCGTTGAAGTCCTGGTGGTCGGAGCTTTCTTT
>TRBD1|TRBJ1-6|-|TRBV25-1
CASSGPGTENSPLHF
TGTGCCAGCAGTGGACCCGGGACAGAAAATTCACCCCTCCACTTT
>TRBD1|TRBJ1-1|-|TRBV11-2
CASSGLQGRNTEAFF
TGTGCCAGCAGCGGCTTACAGGGGAGGAACACTGAAGCTTTCTTT
>-|TRBJ2-1|-|TRBV4-1
CASSQPTGAYNEQFF
TGCGCCAGCAGCCAGCCGACCGGGGCCTACAATGAGCAGTTCTTC
>-|TRBJ2-7|-|TRBV7-9
CASKTDASSYEQYF
TGTGCCAGCAAAACGGACGCGAGCTCCTACGAGCAGTACTTC
>-|TRBJ2-7|-|TRBV4-1
CASSQERRWDSYEQYF
TGCGCCAGCAGCCAAGAGAGGCGCTGGGACTCCTACGAGCAGTACTTC
>-|TRBJ1-1|-|TRBV28
CASSVSGRTEAFF
TGTGCCAGCAGTGTTTCAGGAAGAACTGAAGCTTTCTTT
>-|TRBJ2-7|few|TRBV29-1
CSVERGASYEQYF
TGCAGCGTTGAAAGGGGGGCGTCCTACGAGCAGTACTTC
>-|TRBJ1-1|-|TRBV7-9
CASSDVGGTEAFF
TGTGCCAGCAGTGACGTGGGGGGCACTGAAGCTTTCTTT
>TRBD2|TRBJ2-5|once|TRBV27
CASALAGIWTQYF
TGTGCCAGCGCTCTAGCGGGAATTTGGACCCAGTACTTC
>-|TRBJ1-5|-|TRBV6-5
CASSYSGEEQPQHF
TGTGCCAGCAGTTACTCGGGCGAGGAGCAGCCCCAGCATTTT
>-|TRBJ2-2|few|TRBV20-1
CSAVVGTGELFF
TGCAGTGCCGTCGTTGGCACCGGGGAGCTGTTTTTT
>TRBD2|TRBJ2-3|-|TRBV7-2
CASSLSRLAGTTDTQYF
TGTGCCAGCAGCTTAAGTCGACTAGCGGGGACTACAGATACGCAGTATTTT
>-|TRBJ2-7|-|TRBV7-2
CASSPTLTGSEQYF
TGTGCCAGCAGTCCTACCCTGACAGGATCCGAGCAGTACTTC
>TRBD2|TRBJ2-7|few|TRBV29-1
CSVVGRDEQYF
TGCAGCGTTGTCGGGAGGGACGAGCAGTACTTC
>TRBD2|TRBJ2-7|few|TRBV2
CANIRGDRRDYEQYF
TGTGCCAACATACGGGGGGATCGCAGGGATTACGAGCAGTACTTC
>-|TRBJ2-4|-|TRBV2
CASSDASRRDIQYF
TGTGCCAGCAGTGACGCCTCCCGTCGAGACATTCAGTACTTC
>TRBD2|TRBJ2-1|once|TRBV11-3
CASSSRNSGELGEQFF
TGTGCCAGCAGCTCCCGAAATAGCGGGGAATTAGGTGAGCAGTTCTTC
>TRBD1|TRBJ1-2|few|TRBV7-9
CASSLGPQGNYGYTF
TGTGCCAGCAGCTTAGGCCCACAGGGGAACTATGGCTACACCTTC
>-|TRBJ1-1|few|TRBV29-1
CSVIQVTEAFF
TGCAGCGTTATACAGGTGACTGAAGCTTTCTTT